Presented here are 8 T cell receptor beta chains from one specimen sequenced in a study of control samples from healthy donors and cancer patients. Method: immunoSEQ multiplex PCR; TCRdb's copy keeps in-frame clones and lacks some. The sample holds roughly 120,000 clones, more than 85% seen once. What was sequenced was PBMCs. These receptors all come from a man in his forties or fifties with head and neck cancer.

The chain recombines TRBV7-9 with TRBJ1-2, with 7 bases matching TRBD1. CDR3 size: 15 residues. The V segment lost 5 bases and the J segment 0 bases; nucleotides outside the gene matches: 6. Germline lookup yields CDR1 SEHNR and CDR2 FQNEAQ (reference sequence). For the CDR3, the DNA is TGTGCCAGCAGCATACCGACAGGGACTAACTATGGCTACACCTTC. Residues: CASSIPTGTNYGYTF.

The CDR3, as DNA: TGCAGCGTAATGGTAGGGTTTGATTCACCCCTCCACTTT. Translation: CSVMVGFDSPLHF. The chain carries TRBV29-1 and TRBJ1-6; D call uncertain. This CDR3 region has 13 residues. In germline, CDR1 is SQVTM, CDR2 ANQGSEA. The germline V and J ends were trimmed by 6 bases and 8 bases, with 14 bases remaining between them.

V usage is TRBV30 and J usage is TRBJ2-7, with 7 bases matching TRBD2. This CDR3 is 14 amino acids long. Unmatched junction bases numbered 16, after V lost 8 bases and J lost 6 bases. Germline V gene lookup returns CDR1 GTSNPN and CDR2 SVGIG (reference sequence). The CDR3 DNA reads TGTGCCGGCTCACCAGGGACGTCGGGGGGCGAGCAGTACTTC. Translated, it gives CAGSPGTSGGEQYF.

The chain combines TRBV7-9 with TRBJ1-2; D is ambiguous. This CDR3 contains 9 residues. V was clipped by 5 bases and J by 11 bases, with 6 bases between them. The germline CDR1 and CDR2 sequences are SEHNR and FQNEAQ (reference sequence). CDR3 residues: CASSPYYTF. The CDR3 DNA reads as TGTGCCAGCAGCCCCTATTACACCTTC. Full variable domain (outside the CDR3, taken from reference TRBV7-9 and TRBJ1-2): DTGVSQNPRHKITKRGQNVTFRCDPISEHNRLYWYRQTLGQGPEFLTYFQNEAQLEKSRLLSDRFSAERPKGSFSTLEIQRTEQGDSAMYLCASSPYYTFGSGTRLTVV.

This clone appeared once. The V gene is TRBV7-9, the J gene TRBJ2-5; D may be TRBD1 (6 bases). There are 14 residues in the CDR3. The germline CDR1 and CDR2 sequences are SEHNR and FQNEAQ (reference sequence). Trimming took 3 bases from V and 7 from J, leaving 15 bases between them. The CDR3 loop is CASSLLGAWGTQYF. DNA of the CDR3: TGTGCCAGCAGCTTGTTGGGGGCATGGGGGACCCAGTACTTC.

CDR3 sequence reads: CATGGGYGYTF. CDR3 DNA: TGTGCCACCGGAGGAGGATACGGCTACACCTTC. The chain uses TRBV6-5 and TRBJ1-2; the D is unclear. The ends were cut back, 10 bases at V and 8 bases at J, with 14 bases in the middle. The CDR3 length is 11 residues. Germline V gives CDR1 MNHEY, CDR2 SVGAGI.

V and J are TRBV2 and TRBJ1-1, with TRBD1 matching over 7 bases. V was pared by 7 bases and J by 10 bases, with 12 bases of the junction left unmatched. This CDR3 region has 13 residues. CDR1 is SNHLY, CDR2 FYNNEI, per germline. CDR3 DNA sequence: TGTGCCAGCAATTCCGACAGGGATTGGAGAGCTTTCTTT. It translates to CASNSDRDWRAFF.

V usage is TRBV2 and J usage is TRBJ1-5; 7 bases line up with TRBD1. The CDR3 length is 14 residues. Trimming cost V 11 bases and J 1 base; bases outside gene matches: 8. Germline loops: CDR1 SNHLY, CDR2 FYNNEI. The CDR3 DNA is TGTGCCGCCAGCTCGGACAGGAGCAATCAGCCCCAGCATTTT. It specifies CAASSDRSNQPQHF.